A selection of T cell receptor beta chains follows, all from one sample in a study of blood T cell repertoires in COVID-19. Generated by immunoSEQ multiplex PCR, the TCRdb table keeps only in-frame clones and is missing some. The table records 490,000 or so clones, roughly nine tenths of them present only once. What was sequenced was PBMCs or T cells enriched from blood (not recorded which). The receptors come from a woman aged 55-75 years who had recovered from COVID-19. CDR3s include the opening cysteine and the closing phenylalanine or tryptophan. A D gene is named only where the DNA matches it firmly. Part of the rows lack a size; the others show once, few, many or a class for expanded clones.

v_gene	j_gene	d_gene	abundance	CDR3nt	CDR3aa
TRBV7-8	TRBJ2-1	.	.	TGTGCCAGCAGGGGAGGATACAATGAGCAGTTCTTC	CASRGGYNEQFF
TRBV24-1	TRBJ1-5	.	.	TGTGCCACCAGTGACCGAAGGACGGGGAAGGGCAATCAGCCCCAGCATTTT	CATSDRRTGKGNQPQHF
TRBV23-1	TRBJ1-1	.	.	TGCGCCAGCAGTCAATCGTGGCAGGGGAACACTGAAGCTTTCTTT	CASSQSWQGNTEAFF
TRBV19	TRBJ1-2	.	.	TGTGCCAGTAGTCTGTCTCCGACAGGTACCTATGGCTACACCTTC	CASSLSPTGTYGYTF
TRBV5-1	TRBJ2-7	.	.	TGCGCCAGCAGCTTAGGGGGTAGCCCCTACGAGCAGTACTTC	CASSLGGSPYEQYF
TRBV3-1/TRBV3-2	TRBJ2-4	TRBD2	.	TGTGCCAGCAGCCCAGGGCGGGGGAAAAACATTCAGTACTTC	CASSPGRGKNIQYF
TRBV29-1	TRBJ1-2	.	.	TGCAGCGTCGGACCCAGAGACAGCACTCGCTCACCCTATGGCTACACCTTC	CSVGPRDSTRSPYGYTF
TRBV6-1	TRBJ1-2	.	.	TGTGCCAGCAGTGAAGCGCTTCGACAGCAACCAAACTATGGCTACACCTTC	CASSEALRQQPNYGYTF
TRBV27	TRBJ1-2	.	.	TGTGCCAGCAGTTTGACAGGTGGATCGAACTATGGCTACACCTTC	CASSLTGGSNYGYTF
TRBV28	TRBJ1-3	.	.	TGTGCCAGCACCCCGGCAGGGTTCTTATCTGGAAACACCATATATTTT	CASTPAGFLSGNTIYF
TRBV6-1	TRBJ2-2	.	.	TGTGCCAGCAGTGTACTACATAGATCGAACACCGGGGAGCTGTTTTTT	CASSVLHRSNTGELFF
TRBV7-2	TRBJ2-7	TRBD2	.	TGTGCCAGCAGCTTAAAGGGCGGGGGTCCCTACGAGCAGTACTTC	CASSLKGGGPYEQYF
TRBV2	TRBJ2-1	TRBD2	.	TGTGCCAGCAGAGACGTTAGCGGGGACAATGAGCAGTTCTTC	CASRDVSGDNEQFF
TRBV6-5	TRBJ2-2	TRBD1	once	TGTGCCAGCGCCCATGGGACAGATTACACCGGGGAGCTGTTTTTT	CASAHGTDYTGELFF
TRBV27	TRBJ2-2	TRBD2	.	TGTGCCAGCAGTTTGATAGGCCAGGGAGGGACCGGGGAGCTGTTTTTT	CASSLIGQGGTGELFF
TRBV29-1	TRBJ2-3	TRBD2	.	TGCAGCGTTGCCCCGCTACTAGCGGGGGTCTCAGATACGCAGTATTTT	CSVAPLLAGVSDTQYF
TRBV4-1	TRBJ1-5	.	.	TGCGCCAGCAGCCAAGTTGTGTTCGGTACGAATCAGCCCCAGCATTTT	CASSQVVFGTNQPQHF
TRBV6-5	TRBJ1-6	.	.	TGTGCCAGCAGTTCCATCAGTGGGGGGAATTCACCCCTCCACTTT	CASSSISGGNSPLHF
TRBV5-6	TRBJ2-2	TRBD1	.	TGTGCCAGCAGCCCGGACAGGGGCTCGAACACCGGGGAGCTGTTTTTT	CASSPDRGSNTGELFF
TRBV6-5	TRBJ1-1	.	.	TGTGCCACCATCACAGGGTCGAACACTGAAGCTTTCTTT	CATITGSNTEAFF
TRBV5-1	TRBJ1-1	TRBD1	.	TGCGCCAGCAGCCCCACGACAGGGGGCGAAACTGAAGCTTTCTTT	CASSPTTGGETEAFF
TRBV11-2	TRBJ1-1	TRBD1	.	TGTGCCAGCAGCTTAGGGACAGGGAACACTGAAGCTTTCTTT	CASSLGTGNTEAFF
TRBV19	TRBJ1-2	TRBD1	.	TGTGCCAGTAGTAGTGGGACAGGGGGTAGAAGAGGCTACACCTTC	CASSSGTGGRRGYTF
TRBV27	TRBJ1-1	.	.	TGTGCCAGCAGTTTCAAAATGGGACTCTCGGGTGAAGCTTTCTTT	CASSFKMGLSGEAFF
TRBV6-5	TRBJ1-4	TRBD1	once	TGTGCCACCGTGGACAGGGATGACGAAAAACTGTTTTTT	CATVDRDDEKLFF
TRBV19	TRBJ1-1	.	.	TGTGCCAGTAGGGGGGGGTTACTGAACACTGAAGCTTTCTTT	CASRGGLLNTEAFF
TRBV10-3	TRBJ1-6	.	few	TGTGCCATCGGCAGGGCTGGCTCACCCCTCCACTTT	CAIGRAGSPLHF
TRBV6-6	TRBJ2-1	.	.	TGTGCCAGCACCAGGGGGACCTCGGGGGTAGGGAATGAGCAGTTCTTC	CASTRGTSGVGNEQFF
TRBV7-9	TRBJ1-1	.	.	TGTGCCAGCAGGAGGGAAAACACTGAAGCTTTCTTT	CASRRENTEAFF
TRBV5-4	TRBJ2-5	.	.	TGTGCCAGCAGCCCATCCCCGGGGGAACAAGAGACCCAGTACTTC	CASSPSPGEQETQYF
TRBV27	TRBJ2-2	.	.	TGTGCCAGCAGTTCCCCAGGGTTGTCTTCAGGGGAGCTGTTTTTT	CASSSPGLSSGELFF
TRBV2	TRBJ1-1	.	.	TGTGCCAGCAGGCGGCGCCTCGAGAACACTGAAGCTTTCTTT	CASRRRLENTEAFF
TRBV25-1	TRBJ2-1	.	.	TGTGCCAGCAGTGGGGCGGGGAGCAGGAATGAGCAGTTCTTC	CASSGAGSRNEQFF
TRBV6-5	TRBJ2-5	TRBD1	once	TGTGCCAGCAGTTACTGGGGGACAGGAGAGACCCAGTACTTC	CASSYWGTGETQYF
TRBV6-1	TRBJ1-6	TRBD1	few	TGTGCCAGCAGTGAAGGGACAGGGGGGAATTCACCCCTCCACTTT	CASSEGTGGNSPLHF
TRBV5-8	TRBJ1-1	.	.	TGTGCCAGCGGCGTCCCAGGGAACACTGAAGCTTTCTTT	CASGVPGNTEAFF
TRBV19	TRBJ1-5	.	.	TGTGCCAGTACTCTGACAGGTACCCAGCCCCAGCATTTT	CASTLTGTQPQHF
TRBV19	TRBJ1-2	.	.	TGTGCCAGTAGTCTCACCGACAGCCCCTATGGCTACACCTTC	CASSLTDSPYGYTF
TRBV5-1	TRBJ1-4	TRBD1	.	TGCGCCAGCAGCGGTGGGACAGGGTTAGAAGAAAAACTGTTTTTT	CASSGGTGLEEKLFF
TRBV13	TRBJ2-7	.	.	TGTGCCAGCAGCTCGGGACTTCCCTACGAGCAGTACTTC	CASSSGLPYEQYF
TRBV19	TRBJ2-2	.	.	TGTGCCAGTACTGGCAGGCCGAACACCGGGGAGCTGTTTTTT	CASTGRPNTGELFF
TRBV24-1	TRBJ2-3	.	.	TGTGCCACCAGTGGGGGGGGCGCGGGCACAGATACGCAGTATTTT	CATSGGGAGTDTQYF
TRBV7-2	TRBJ1-5	TRBD1	.	TGTGCCAGCAGCTTAGCGTCATGGGGCGACAGGGTCAATCAGCCCCAGCATTTT	CASSLASWGDRVNQPQHF
TRBV5-5	TRBJ2-3	.	.	TGTGCCAGCAGCTTGGCTGACTTAGCGGGCACAGATACGCAGTATTTT	CASSLADLAGTDTQYF
TRBV7-8	TRBJ1-4	.	.	TGTGCCAGCAGCTTGACAGAACGGTATGAAAAACTGTTTTTT	CASSLTERYEKLFF
TRBV29-1	TRBJ2-7	.	once	TGCAGCGTTGGTGGGGACAACGAGCAGTACTTC	CSVGGDNEQYF
TRBV18	TRBJ1-2	.	.	TGTGCCAGCTCACCACGTATCCAGGACTATGGCTACACCTTC	CASSPRIQDYGYTF
TRBV5-1	TRBJ2-7	.	.	TGCGCCAGCAGCCACGAACTAGGATACGAGCAGTACTTC	CASSHELGYEQYF
TRBV6-5	TRBJ1-4	.	.	TGTGCCAGCAAGACCCCCCGGGAGTATGAAAAACTGTTTTTT	CASKTPREYEKLFF
TRBV15	TRBJ2-5	TRBD2	.	TGTGCCACCAGCAGAGATATCCTAGCGGGAGAGACCCAGTACTTC	CATSRDILAGETQYF
TRBV5-4	TRBJ2-1	.	.	TGTGCCAGCAGCTTGGGTGGGCAACGAAGCTCCTACAATGAGCAGTTCTTC	CASSLGGQRSSYNEQFF
TRBV25-1	TRBJ2-5	.	.	TGTGCCAGCAGTGATCCGACAAGTCCAGGGGAGACCCAGTACTTC	CASSDPTSPGETQYF
TRBV7-9	TRBJ2-3	TRBD2	few	TGTGCCAGCAGACTAGCGGGGACAGATACGCAGTATTTT	CASRLAGTDTQYF
TRBV19	TRBJ2-2	TRBD1	.	TGTGCCAGTAGTAGGGGGACAGGGATAAACACCGGGGAGCTGTTTTTT	CASSRGTGINTGELFF